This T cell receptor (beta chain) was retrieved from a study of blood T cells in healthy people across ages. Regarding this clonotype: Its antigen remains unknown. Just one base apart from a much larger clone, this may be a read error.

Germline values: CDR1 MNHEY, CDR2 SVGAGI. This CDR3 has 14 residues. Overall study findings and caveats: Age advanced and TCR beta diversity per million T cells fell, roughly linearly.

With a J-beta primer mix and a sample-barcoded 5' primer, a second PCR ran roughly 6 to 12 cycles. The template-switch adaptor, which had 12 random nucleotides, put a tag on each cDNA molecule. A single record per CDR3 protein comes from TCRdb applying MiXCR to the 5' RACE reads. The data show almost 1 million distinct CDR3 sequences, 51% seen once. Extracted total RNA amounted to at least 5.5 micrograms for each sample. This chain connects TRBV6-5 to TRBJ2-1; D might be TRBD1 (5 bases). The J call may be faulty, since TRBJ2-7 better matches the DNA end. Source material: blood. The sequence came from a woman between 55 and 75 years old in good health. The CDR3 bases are TGTGCCGGCAGTGAATCCAGGGCACCTTACGAGCAGTACTTC. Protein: CAGSESRAPYEQYF.